Below are 25 T cell receptor beta chains sequenced from a single sample in a study of blood T cell repertoires in COVID-19. Data came from immunoSEQ multiplex PCR; TCRdb stores just in-frame clones and leaves some out. Among a few hundred thousand clones listed, about 86% were seen once. The sequenced sample consisted of PBMCs or T cells enriched from blood (not recorded which). Receptors were obtained from a man aged 25-45 years with acute COVID-19.

This clone has more than one count but fewer than ten. The V gene is TRBV14, the J gene TRBJ1-1, with a tentative D call TRBD1 (5 bases). Germline V gene sequence: CDR1 SGHDN, CDR2 FVKESK. This CDR3 is built from 15 residues. Trimming stripped 0 bases from V and 5 bases from J, with 13 bases between. DNA for the CDR3: TGTGCCAGCAGCCAAGATACCGGGGGTAGAACTGAAGCTTTCTTT. Amino acid sequence: CASSQDTGGRTEAFF. The full variable domain, in which reference TRBV14 and TRBJ1-1 provide the parts outside the CDR3, is EAGVTQFPSHSVIEKGQTVTLRCDPISGHDNLYWYRRVMGKEIKFLLHFVKESKQDESGMPNNRFLAERTGGTYSTLKVQPAELEDSGVYFCASSQDTGGRTEAFFGQGTRLTVV.

The rearrangement uses TRBV25-1 and TRBJ1-2, with 7 bases lining up with TRBD1. CDR1 is MGHDK, CDR2 SYGVNS, per germline. The CDR3 totals 17 residues. Trimming at V came to 4 bases and at J to 5 bases, leaving 16 bases not matched to a gene. The CDR3: CASSAVGPGQAKYGYTF. CDR3 in DNA: TGTGCCAGCAGTGCCGTCGGTCCAGGACAGGCCAAATATGGCTACACCTTC.

The chain uses TRBV6-5 and TRBJ2-1, with TRBD2 matching 11 bases. V lost 8 bases and J lost 6; bases outside the gene matches: 9. CDR1 MNHEY and CDR2 SVGAGI come from the germline V gene. This CDR3 is built from 15 residues. CDR3 residues: CASGPIAGGLNEQFF. CDR3 bases: TGTGCCAGCGGGCCTATAGCGGGGGGGCTCAATGAGCAGTTCTTC.

The CDR3 here is CASSLAGGMGEQFF. The CDR3 coding sequence is TGTGCCAGCAGTTTAGCGGGGGGGATGGGTGAGCAGTTCTTC. This rearrangement joins TRBV27 to TRBJ2-1; the match to TRBD2 covers 9 bases. Germline V CDR1 and CDR2: MNHEY, SMNVEV (reference sequence). The trim removed 2 bases at V and 9 bases at J, leaving 5 bases unmatched. The CDR3 is 14 residues long.

The chain uses TRBV27 and TRBJ2-7; D might be TRBD2 (6 bases). CDR1 and CDR2 (germline): MNHEY, SMNVEV (reference sequence). The CDR3 contains 15 residues. Between the trimmed V and J ends, which lost 6 bases and 2 bases, there was a span of 17 bases. CDR3: CASRPAAGRTYEQYV. The DNA of the CDR3 is TGTGCCAGCAGGCCGGCGGCAGGGAGGACCTACGAGCAGTACGTC.

The chain joins TRBV27 to TRBJ1-1; D remains ambiguous. Trimming removed 3 bases at V and 7 bases at J, with 12 bases between. The germline V gene has CDR1 MNHEY and CDR2 SMNVEV (reference sequence). The CDR3 sequence is 13 residues long. The CDR3 DNA reads TGTGCCAGCAGTTTTTCCGGCGGACTTGAAGCTTTCTTT. It is translated as CASSFSGGLEAFF.

The chain recombines TRBV12-2 with TRBJ2-7; the D call TRBD1 from the table was never checked on the DNA. TRBV12-2 is flagged as a pseudogene. The CDR3 contains 20 residues. Written as DNA, the CDR3 is TGTGCAAGTCGCTTGTACCGGGACAGGGTGTTAGCGGGTACTAACTACGAGCAGTACGTC. It encodes CASRLYRDRVLAGTNYEQYV.

The V and J genes are TRBV11-2 and TRBJ2-7; tentative D call: TRBD1 (6 bases). The CDR3 covers 14 residues. V was trimmed by 3 bases and J by 2 bases, leaving 11 bases between them. Looked up from germline, CDR1 is SGHAT and CDR2 is FQNNGV. In DNA form, the CDR3 reads TGTGCCAGCAGCTTGGAAGGGGGACCCTACGAGCAGTACGTC. Its translation is CASSLEGGPYEQYV.

This rearrangement joins TRBV5-1 to TRBJ1-2, with a possible D match to TRBD1 (5 bases). Deletions cut 0 bases from V and 5 bases from J, with 8 bases between. Germline lookup yields CDR1 SGHRS and CDR2 YFSETQ. The CDR3 is 13 amino acids. The CDR3 DNA sequence: TGCGCCAGCAGCTTGGGCGGGGGATATGGCTACACCTTC. Protein product: CASSLGGGYGYTF.

The chain's CDR3 is CASSGGVEGNEQFF. The DNA of the CDR3 is TGTGCCAGCAGCGGGGGGGTTGAAGGGAATGAGCAGTTCTTC. The rearrangement links TRBV9 to TRBJ2-1, with D tentatively TRBD2 (6 bases). CDR1 is SGDLS, CDR2 YYNGEE, per germline. The V and J ends lost 3 bases and 7 bases respectively, with 14 bases between them. The CDR3 has 14 amino acids. Drawing the rest from reference TRBV9 and TRBJ2-1, the complete variable domain is DSGVTQTPKHLITATGQRVTLRCSPRSGDLSVYWYQQSLDQGLQFLIQYYNGEERAKGNILERFSAQQFPDLHSELNLSSLELGDSALYFCASSGGVEGNEQFFGPGTRLTVL.

The J gene is TRBJ2-3, the V gene TRBV5-4, with TRBD2 matching 9 bases. The V segment lost 2 bases and the J segment 5 bases; nucleotides outside the gene matches: 6. Per the germline V gene, CDR1 is SGHNT and CDR2 is YYREEE (reference sequence). The CDR3 is made up of 15 amino acids. CDR3 sequence: CASSLAGGRVDTQYF. CDR3 bases: TGTGCCAGCAGCTTAGCGGGGGGCCGTGTAGATACGCAGTATTTT.

The V and J genes are TRBV7-9 and TRBJ1-1; TRBD1 matches 7 bases. Per the germline V gene, CDR1 is SEHNR and CDR2 is FQNEAQ (reference sequence). The V and J ends lost 2 bases and 8 bases, in that order; junction bases with no gene match: 5. This CDR3 has 13 residues. The CDR3 loop reads CASSLQTGREAFF. The CDR3 coding sequence is TGTGCCAGCAGCTTACAGACAGGGCGAGAAGCTTTCTTT. Complete variable domain (other parts from reference TRBV7-9 and TRBJ1-1): DTGVSQNPRHKITKRGQNVTFRCDPISEHNRLYWYRQTLGQGPEFLTYFQNEAQLEKSRLLSDRFSAERPKGSFSTLEIQRTEQGDSAMYLCASSLQTGREAFFGQGTRLTVV.

V gene TRBV3-1 (or the pseudogene TRBV3-2) combines with J gene TRBJ1-5; 9 nucleotides agree with TRBD1. The CDR3 covers 16 residues. V gave up 4 bases and J gave up 4 bases; unmatched junction bases: 8. The germline V gene has CDR1 LGHDT and CDR2 YNNKEL (reference sequence). The CDR3 region is CASSLIRDRENQPQHF. CDR3 bases: TGTGCCAGCAGCCTAATACGGGACAGGGAAAATCAGCCCCAGCATTTT.

The chain has TRBV6-5 and TRBJ2-7, with 7 positions matching TRBD2. The V segment lost 6 bases and the J segment 6 bases; nucleotides outside the gene matches: 11. Germline values: CDR1 MNHEY, CDR2 SVGAGI. The length of the CDR3 is 14 residues. The CDR3 loop reads CASRPGLSPREQYV. The CDR3 DNA reads TGTGCCAGCAGACCGGGACTATCACCACGCGAGCAGTACGTC.

CDR3 bases: TGTGCCAGCAGTTATTCACCTGGACTAAATCCGAAGCAGTACGTC. Translated, it gives CASSYSPGLNPKQYV. V is TRBV6-2 or TRBV6-3 and J is TRBJ2-7; TRBD2 is a possible D gene (6 bases). The germline CDR1 and CDR2 sequences are MNHEY and SVGEGT. There are 15 residues in the CDR3. V shed 3 bases and J shed 8 bases, with 20 bases lying between them.

V and J are TRBV6-6 and TRBJ1-1, with a weak D call TRBD1 (6 bases). This CDR3 has 11 residues. The V gene lost 5 bases and the J gene lost 11 bases, with 12 bases spanning the gap. The germline V gene has CDR1 MNHNY and CDR2 SVGAGI (reference sequence). The CDR3, as DNA: TGTGCCAGCAGTCAGACAGGTTCGGCTTTCTTT. Its protein is CASSQTGSAFF.

V and J are TRBV11-2 and TRBJ1-2; TRBD1 matches 9 bases. Germline-derived CDR1 and CDR2 are SGHAT and FQNNGV. V dropped 5 bases and J dropped 4; count of bases not matched to a gene: 2. CDR3 length: 13 residues. Written as DNA, the CDR3 is TGTGCCAGCAGCCTGGGACAGGGCTATGGCTACACCTTC. This translates into CASSLGQGYGYTF.

This sequence joins TRBV11-2 and TRBJ1-4; 7 nucleotides match TRBD1. V was pared by 8 bases and J by 4 bases, with 4 bases of the junction left unmatched. Germline V CDR1 and CDR2: SGHAT, FQNNGV. CDR3 length equals 13 residues. The chain's CDR3 is CASVGQLNEKLFF. The CDR3 region has the DNA TGTGCCAGCGTGGGACAGCTTAATGAAAAACTGTTTTTT.

The rearrangement joins TRBV18 to TRBJ2-2; TRBD1 matches at 12 bases. Germline V gives CDR1 KGHSH, CDR2 LQKENI. V dropped 3 bases and J dropped 10; count of bases not matched to a gene: 3. This CDR3 has 14 amino acids. This chain's CDR3 is CASSPGTGGEELFF. The CDR3 region has the DNA TGTGCCAGCTCACCCGGGACAGGGGGCGAGGAGCTGTTTTTT.

The V call is TRBV5-1, the J call TRBJ2-3; 7 nucleotides align to TRBD2. In germline, CDR1 is SGHRS, CDR2 YFSETQ. V lost 4 bases and J lost 4; bases outside the gene matches: 3. The CDR3 extends over 13 amino acids. The CDR3 DNA reads TGCGCCAGCAGCGGTGCGGGGGCAGATACGCAGTATTTT. The encoded protein is CASSGAGADTQYF.

CDR3: CASRPTHPAGETQYF. In DNA, the CDR3 is TGTGCCAGCAGACCCACCCATCCGGCGGGAGAGACCCAGTACTTC. J is TRBJ2-5 and V is TRBV2; a possible D gene is TRBD2 (5 bases). CDR3 length: 15 residues. Deletions cut 6 bases from V and 4 bases from J, with 18 bases between. Per germline, CDR1 SNHLY and CDR2 FYNNEI.

The gene calls are TRBV24-1 and TRBJ1-5; 9 bases line up with TRBD1. Germline V gene lookup returns CDR1 KGHDR and CDR2 SFDVKD. Losses at the gene ends were 3 bases for V and 1 base for J; bases not matched to a gene: 6. The CDR3 runs 17 residues. This CDR3 is CATSDPGTGLSNQPQHF. The DNA for the CDR3 is TGTGCCACCAGTGATCCCGGGACAGGGTTGAGCAATCAGCCCCAGCATTTT.

The gene calls are TRBV27 and TRBJ1-6, with D uncertain. V lost 2 bases to trimming and J lost 13 bases, with 15 bases between them. The CDR3 runs to 14 residues. Germline V gene data show CDR1 as MNHEY and CDR2 as SMNVEV (reference sequence). In DNA form, the CDR3 reads TGTGCCAGCAGTTTACGTTTTCCCCCGTCCCCCCTCCACTTT. It specifies CASSLRFPPSPLHF.

The chain links TRBV4-3 to TRBJ1-1, with 8 bases fitting TRBD1. Losses at the gene ends were 4 bases for V and 3 bases for J; bases not matched to a gene: 10. This CDR3 is built from 16 residues. CDR1 is LGHNA, CDR2 YSLEER, per germline. Here the CDR3 reads CASSPSWTGWDTEAFF. Here the CDR3 DNA reads TGCGCCAGCAGCCCCTCCTGGACAGGGTGGGACACTGAAGCTTTCTTT.

The chain combines TRBV2 with TRBJ1-2; the D gene is possibly TRBD1 (6 bases). The CDR3 runs to 13 residues. Trimming stripped 10 bases from V and 0 bases from J, with 12 bases between. Germline CDR1 and CDR2: SNHLY and FYNNEI. The CDR3 nucleotides read TGTGCCAACAAACAGGGAGCTAACTATGGCTACACCTTC. Encoded protein: CANKQGANYGYTF. The full variable domain, its missing parts supplied by reference TRBV2 and TRBJ1-2, is EPEVTQTPSHQVTQMGQEVILRCVPISNHLYFYWYRQILGQKVEFLVSFYNNEISEKSEIFDDQFSVERPDGSNFTLKIRSTKLEDSAMYFCANKQGANYGYTFGSGTRLTVV.